This T cell receptor beta chain was documented in a study of T and B cells in COVID-19 patients. By share, this clonotype counts as large. Multiplex PCR with BIOMED2 TRB-A/B primer pools amplified TRB rearrangements. TCRdb passed the multiplex PCR reads through MiXCR, listing each CDR3 protein once. Of roughly 2,300 distinct CDR3 sequences in the sample, about 26% were seen once. From blood, roughly 220-550 ng of genomic DNA served as TRB template. J was trimmed by 3 bases and V by 3 bases; bases with no gene match: 7. The CDR3 extends over 17 amino acids. From germline, CDR1 is LNHDA and CDR2 SQIVND (reference sequence).

Sequenced input: blood. The receptor's source is a human donor with active COVID-19. This chain links TRBV19 with TRBJ2-1; 11 nucleotides agree with TRBD2. The CDR3 DNA reads TGTGCCAGTAGTATCACTAGCGGGAGCTTTGGCTACAATGAGCAGTTCTTC. It yields the protein CASSITSGSFGYNEQFF. Combining the CDR3 with reference TRBV19 and TRBJ2-1 gives the whole variable domain DGGITQSPKYLFRKEGQNVTLSCEQNLNHDAMYWYRQDPGQGLRLIYYSQIVNDFQKGDIAEGYSVSREKKESFPLTVTSAQKNPTAFYLCASSITSGSFGYNEQFFGPGTRLTVL.